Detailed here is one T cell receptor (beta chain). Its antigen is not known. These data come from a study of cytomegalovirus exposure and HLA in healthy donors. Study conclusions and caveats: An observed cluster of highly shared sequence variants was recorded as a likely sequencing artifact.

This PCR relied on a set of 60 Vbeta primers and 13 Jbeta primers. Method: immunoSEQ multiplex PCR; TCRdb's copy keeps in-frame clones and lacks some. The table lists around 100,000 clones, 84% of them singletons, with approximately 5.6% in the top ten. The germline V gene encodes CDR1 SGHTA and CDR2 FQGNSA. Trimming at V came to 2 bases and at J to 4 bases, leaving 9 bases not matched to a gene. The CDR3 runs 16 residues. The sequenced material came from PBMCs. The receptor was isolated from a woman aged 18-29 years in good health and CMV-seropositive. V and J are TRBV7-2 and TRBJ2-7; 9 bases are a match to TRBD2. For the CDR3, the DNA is TGTGCCAGCAGCTTAAGTTCTAGCGGGGCGCCATACGAGCAGTACTTC. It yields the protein CASSLSSSGAPYEQYF.